The 28 T cell receptor beta chains reported below all come from one sample, sequenced in a study of human T cells and chemical hapten exposure. Time point noted: pre-sensitization, week 0. Documented treatment: therapeutic diphenylcyclopropenone sensitization with weekly scalp DPC. Before extraction, the whole blood was not fractionated, and total RNA was taken from it. TCRdb recomputed calls from the RACE reads with MiXCR, one row per CDR3 protein. The repertoire holds approximately 50,000 distinct CDR3 sequences, with approximately 9.7% as singletons. The source material was whole blood, sampled in connection with sensitization to the hapten diphenylcyclopropenone (DPC). All receptors come from a woman in her 30s with alopecia areata. Some clones in this sample may be carry-over from other donors' samples.

The table lists this clonotype with many counts. The V and J genes are TRBV18 and TRBJ1-1; the match to TRBD1 covers 9 bases. CDR3 length equals 13 residues. Losses at the gene ends were 3 bases for V and 6 bases for J; bases not matched to a gene: 2. Per the germline V gene, CDR1 is KGHSH and CDR2 is LQKENI. The CDR3 region has the DNA TGTGCCAGCTCACCGGGACAGGGAGCTGAAGCTTTCTTT. Translating gives CASSPGQGAEAFF. Variable domain in full (rest from reference TRBV18 and TRBJ1-1): NAGVMQNPRHLVRRRGQEARLRCSPMKGHSHVYWYRQLPEEGLKFMVYLQKENIIDESGMPKERFSAEFPKEGPSILRIQQVVRGDSAAYFCASSPGQGAEAFFGQGTRLTVV.

This clonotype was detected only a few times. The chain carries TRBV27 and TRBJ2-7, with D tentatively TRBD1 or TRBD2 (5 bases each). Germline-derived CDR1 and CDR2 are MNHEY and SMNVEV (reference sequence). The CDR3 is made up of 15 amino acids. V gave up 0 bases and J gave up 1 base, with 10 bases separating them. The CDR3 nucleotides are TGTGCCAGCAGTTTATCTGGGGGATCGTCCTACGAGCAGTACTTC. Translating it yields CASSLSGGSSYEQYF.

This clonotype has only a few counts. The genes are TRBV5-1 and TRBJ2-7; TRBD1 matches 8 bases. The germline V gene encodes CDR1 SGHRS and CDR2 YFSETQ. The CDR3 spans 14 residues. V gave up 4 bases and J gave up 2 bases; unmatched junction bases: 5. CDR3 in amino acids: CASSTGTGAYEQYF. The CDR3 DNA reads TGCGCCAGCAGCACCGGGACAGGAGCCTACGAGCAGTACTTC.

The rearrangement uses TRBV20-1 and TRBJ2-3; TRBD2 matches 10 bases. Germline CDR1 reads DFQATT; CDR2 reads SNEGSKA (reference sequence). V lost 3 bases and J lost 3; bases outside the gene matches: 6. The CDR3 is 15 amino acids. The CDR3 region is CSASEGLAWTDTQYF. The CDR3 DNA sequence: TGCAGTGCTAGCGAGGGACTAGCGTGGACAGATACGCAGTATTTT.

The genes are TRBV5-6 and TRBJ2-1, with a weak D call TRBD1 (7 bases). CDR1 is SGHDT, CDR2 YYEEEE, per germline. The V end lost 4 bases, the J end lost 4 bases, and 15 bases lay between the germline ends. This CDR3 spans 15 amino acids. The CDR3 coding sequence is TGTGCCAGCAGCCCGGAGGGGGCAGGTTACAATGAGCAGTTCTTC. Amino acids: CASSPEGAGYNEQFF.

This clonotype was observed at least ten times. The rearrangement links TRBV20-1 to TRBJ2-7; unclear D gene. Deletions cut 0 bases from V and 5 bases from J, with 8 bases between. The CDR3 runs 12 residues. CDR1 is DFQATT and CDR2 is SNEGSKA in the germline V gene (reference sequence). The CDR3 loop is CSAREDIDEQYF. CDR3 coding DNA: TGCAGTGCTAGAGAAGACATTGACGAGCAGTACTTC.

This clonotype was observed a handful of times. This chain links TRBV9 with TRBJ2-2, with a possible D match to TRBD1 (6 bases). The CDR3 spans 14 residues. The V end was cut by 0 bases, the J end by 7 bases, with 10 bases between. Germline V gene lookup returns CDR1 SGDLS and CDR2 YYNGEE. In DNA form, the CDR3 reads TGTGCCAGCAGCGTAGACAGGGATGGCGGGGAGCTGTTTTTT. Residues: CASSVDRDGGELFF. Full variable domain (remainder filled in from reference TRBV9 and TRBJ2-2): DSGVTQTPKHLITATGQRVTLRCSPRSGDLSVYWYQQSLDQGLQFLIQYYNGEERAKGNILERFSAQQFPDLHSELNLSSLELGDSALYFCASSVDRDGGELFFGEGSRLTVL.

This clonotype was observed a handful of times. This chain connects TRBV30 to TRBJ1-6, with 11 bases fitting TRBD1. This CDR3 region has 15 residues. After removal of 2 bases from V and 7 bases from J, the junction contained 4 bases not matched to a gene. CDR1 and CDR2 from the germline V gene are GTSNPN and SVGIG (reference sequence). CDR3 loop: CAWSSGTGGNSPLHF. The CDR3 nucleotides are TGTGCCTGGAGTTCCGGGACAGGGGGAAATTCACCCCTCCACTTT.

The chain has TRBV7-9 and TRBJ2-3; 8 bases line up with TRBD2. This CDR3 contains 14 residues. Losses at the gene ends were 3 bases for V and 6 bases for J; bases not matched to a gene: 5. The germline gives CDR1 SEHNR, CDR2 FQNEAQ (reference sequence). CDR3 sequence: CASSFGGALDTQYF. The CDR3 nucleotides are TGTGCCAGCAGCTTCGGGGGGGCCTTGGATACGCAGTATTTT.

This clonotype was detected only a few times. V is TRBV7-8 and J is TRBJ2-7; the D is unclear. This CDR3 has 13 residues. Trimming shortened V by 5 bases and J by 2 bases, and 10 bases separated the two germline ends. CDR1 is SGHVS, CDR2 FQNEAQ, per germline. This chain's CDR3 is CASSPPDPYEQYF. Here the CDR3 DNA reads TGTGCCAGCAGCCCCCCCGATCCCTACGAGCAGTACTTC.

This clonotype came up many times. The chain has TRBV27 and TRBJ2-2; D unclear. The CDR3 totals 17 residues. Looked up from germline, CDR1 is MNHEY and CDR2 is SMNVEV (reference sequence). Trimming left V 0 bases short and J 0 bases short, with 11 bases between. The CDR3 DNA is TGTGCCAGCAGTTTATCGGGAAGTGCCGCGAACACCGGGGAGCTGTTTTTT. Residues: CASSLSGSAANTGELFF.

The chain has TRBV7-2 and TRBJ2-5, with D maybe TRBD1 (5 bases). V lost 1 base and J 2 bases, leaving 14 bases between the germline ends. The CDR3 consists of 16 residues. Germline CDR1 and CDR2: SGHTA and FQGNSA. The CDR3 coding sequence is TGTGCCAGCAGCTTAGACCCCACAGGTCAACAAGAGACCCAGTACTTC. Protein product: CASSLDPTGQQETQYF.

The chain carries TRBV28 and TRBJ2-7, with D unclear. Deletions cut 6 bases from V and 2 bases from J, with 11 bases between. The CDR3 has 13 amino acids. Looked up from germline, CDR1 is MDHEN and CDR2 is SYDVKM. The CDR3 nucleotides are TGTGCCAGCAGGGCAGGTGGGACCTACGAGCAGTACTTC. This translates into CASRAGGTYEQYF.

This clonotype was counted between two and nine times. The chain recombines TRBV19 with TRBJ1-1, with 7 positions matching TRBD1. The germline CDR1 and CDR2 sequences are LNHDA and SQIVND (reference sequence). CDR3 size: 15 residues. V lost 5 bases and J lost 0; bases outside the gene matches: 6. This CDR3 is CASSPSTGLNTEAFF. As DNA, the CDR3 is TGTGCCAGTAGTCCGTCGACAGGGCTGAACACTGAAGCTTTCTTT.

This clonotype was recorded at least ten times. The V call is TRBV7-8, the J call TRBJ1-1, with a possible D match to TRBD1 (6 bases). The CDR3 contains 16 residues. Germline assignment: CDR1 SGHVS and CDR2 FQNEAQ. V was shortened by 2 bases and J by 4 bases, with 17 bases between the two germline ends. CDR3 residues: CASSLSPAGQVTEAFF. As DNA, the CDR3 is TGTGCCAGCAGCTTATCTCCAGCGGGACAAGTCACTGAAGCTTTCTTT.

This chain connects TRBV3-1 to TRBJ2-6, with 7 nucleotides matching TRBD1. Germline V CDR1 and CDR2: LGHDT, YNNKEL (reference sequence). The CDR3 length is 17 residues. With 8 bases clipped from V and 3 bases from J, the junction kept 13 bases outside the gene matches. This CDR3 is CASGQGGARVGANVLTF. The CDR3, as DNA: TGTGCCAGCGGACAAGGGGGCGCGCGGGTTGGGGCCAACGTCCTGACTTTC.

This clonotype was picked up a small number of times. V usage is TRBV18 and J usage is TRBJ2-7; D is unresolved. The CDR3 length is 14 residues. The V end was cut by 0 bases, the J end by 0 bases, with 6 bases between. Germline assignment: CDR1 KGHSH and CDR2 LQKENI. This CDR3 is CASSPPGRSYEQYF. The CDR3 DNA is TGTGCCAGCTCACCACCCGGCCGCTCCTACGAGCAGTACTTC.

This clonotype was counted only a few times. The chain joins TRBV4-3 to TRBJ2-7, with D unclear. Trimming cost V 0 bases and J 4 bases, with 19 bases left between them. The CDR3 spans 17 residues. In germline, CDR1 is LGHNA, CDR2 YSLEER. CDR3 nucleotides: TGCGCCAGCAGCCAAGAAGCACGGGCGCTGTACTCGTACGAGCAGTACTTC. Its protein product is CASSQEARALYSYEQYF.

This clonotype was counted only a few times. The rearrangement uses TRBV2 and TRBJ1-3; TRBD1 matches 7 bases. V shed 10 bases, J shed 2 bases, and the junction held 8 bases outside the gene matches. The CDR3 is 14 residues long. CDR1 SNHLY and CDR2 FYNNEI come from the germline V gene. The CDR3 sequence: CATTLQGAGNTIYF. In DNA, the CDR3 is TGTGCCACCACACTCCAGGGGGCTGGAAACACCATATATTTT.

This clonotype was picked up a small number of times. This chain links TRBV29-1 with TRBJ2-1; D is perhaps TRBD2 (6 bases). The CDR3 is 14 amino acids. CDR1 and CDR2 (germline): SQVTM, ANQGSEA. Trimming took 7 bases from V and 7 from J, leaving 20 bases between them. The CDR3 sequence: CSAYRDKGRNEQFF. The CDR3 DNA reads as TGCAGCGCCTACCGAGACAAGGGGAGGAATGAGCAGTTCTTC.

This clonotype was detected only a few times. The chain combines TRBV27 with TRBJ1-2, with 7 bases identical to TRBD1. Germline values: CDR1 MNHEY, CDR2 SMNVEV (reference sequence). Trimming at V came to 4 bases and at J to 7 bases, leaving 3 bases not matched to a gene. The CDR3 extends over 12 amino acids. The CDR3 nucleotides read TGTGCCAGCAGTTCCACAGGGGCTGGCTACACCTTC. It encodes CASSSTGAGYTF.

This clonotype was recorded many times. The V call is TRBV2, the J call TRBJ1-3; no firm D call. CDR1 and CDR2 (germline): SNHLY, FYNNEI. This CDR3 comprises 17 residues. The V gene lost 3 bases and the J gene lost 6 bases, with 21 bases spanning the gap. CDR3 sequence: CASSELAVLGSKNTIYF. The CDR3 nucleotides are TGTGCCAGCAGTGAGCTAGCTGTCCTCGGCAGTAAAAACACCATATATTTT. The full variable domain, rest sourced from reference TRBV2 and TRBJ1-3, is EPEVTQTPSHQVTQMGQEVILRCVPISNHLYFYWYRQILGQKVEFLVSFYNNEISEKSEIFDDQFSVERPDGSNFTLKIRSTKLEDSAMYFCASSELAVLGSKNTIYFGEGSWLTVV.

V and J are TRBV7-2 and TRBJ1-6, with D maybe TRBD1 (5 bases). The CDR3 is 15 residues long. V lost 1 base, J lost 4 bases, and 8 bases lay in between. Germline CDR1 and CDR2: SGHTA and FQGNSA. In nucleotides, the CDR3 is TGTGCCAGCAGCTTAGTTGGGGGGTATAATTCACCCCTCCACTTT. This encodes CASSLVGGYNSPLHF.

The CDR3 spells CASSWGTGTDTQYF. In DNA form, the CDR3 reads TGCGCCAGCAGCTGGGGGACAGGTACAGATACGCAGTATTTT. The chain carries TRBV5-1 and TRBJ2-3; 8 nucleotides match TRBD1. Germline V gene lookup returns CDR1 SGHRS and CDR2 YFSETQ. The CDR3 spans 14 residues. The trim removed 3 bases at V and 3 bases at J, leaving 3 bases unmatched. The full variable domain, rest sourced from reference TRBV5-1 and TRBJ2-3, is KAGVTQTPRYLIKTRGQQVTLSCSPISGHRSVSWYQQTPGQGLQFLFEYFSETQRNKGNFPGRFSGRQFSNSRSEMNVSTLELGDSALYLCASSWGTGTDTQYFGPGTRLTVL.

This clonotype was counted at least ten times. The chain is built from TRBV2 and TRBJ2-2; D uncertain. Trimming took off 2 bases at V and 7 bases at J, with 5 bases between the two ends. Germline CDR1 and CDR2: SNHLY and FYNNEI. This CDR3 region has 12 residues. The CDR3 loop reads CASSERNGELFF. The CDR3 nucleotides read TGTGCCAGCAGTGAAAGAAACGGGGAGCTGTTTTTT.

This clonotype has a handful of counts. The gene calls are TRBV12-3 or TRBV12-4 and TRBJ2-1, with TRBD2 as a possible D gene (5 bases). Trimming took 3 bases from V and 10 from J, leaving 13 bases between them. CDR3 length: 13 amino acids. The CDR3 region has the DNA TGTGCCAGCAGTTTCTCAGCGGTGTTGGAGCAGTTCTTC. As protein: CASSFSAVLEQFF.

The chain carries TRBV9 and TRBJ2-3; D is unresolved. Germline V gives CDR1 SGDLS, CDR2 YYNGEE. The CDR3 sequence is 15 residues long. Trimming stripped 0 bases from V and 0 bases from J, with 8 bases between. CDR3 region: CASSVAPTSTDTQYF. The DNA of the CDR3 is TGTGCCAGCAGCGTAGCTCCGACTAGCACAGATACGCAGTATTTT. Full variable domain (rest looked up from reference TRBV9 and TRBJ2-3): DSGVTQTPKHLITATGQRVTLRCSPRSGDLSVYWYQQSLDQGLQFLIQYYNGEERAKGNILERFSAQQFPDLHSELNLSSLELGDSALYFCASSVAPTSTDTQYFGPGTRLTVL.

The chain joins TRBV5-1 to TRBJ2-7; 9 bases map to TRBD2. Germline values: CDR1 SGHRS, CDR2 YFSETQ. This CDR3 region has 18 residues. Trimming took 3 bases from V and 2 from J; bases not matched to a gene: 15. The CDR3: CASSWEVAAGGLAYEQYF. In DNA, the CDR3 is TGCGCCAGCAGCTGGGAGGTGGCAGCGGGGGGTTTAGCCTACGAGCAGTACTTC.